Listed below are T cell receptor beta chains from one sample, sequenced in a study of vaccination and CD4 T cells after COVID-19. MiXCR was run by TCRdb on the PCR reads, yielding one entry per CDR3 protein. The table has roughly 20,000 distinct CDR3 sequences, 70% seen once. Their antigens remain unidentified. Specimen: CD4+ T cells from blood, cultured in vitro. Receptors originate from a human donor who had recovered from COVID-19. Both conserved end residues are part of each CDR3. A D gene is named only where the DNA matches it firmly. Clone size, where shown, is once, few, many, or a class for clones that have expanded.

CDR3nt: TGTGCCAGCAGCTTAGCGGTCAACCGGATCTTC
CDR3aa: CASSLAVNRIF
d_gene: .
abundance: .
j_gene: TRBJ2-7
v_gene: TRBV7-2

CDR3nt: TGTGCCACCAGCAAAAGAGGTCGGGAAAAACTGTTTTTT
CDR3aa: CATSKRGREKLFF
d_gene: .
abundance: .
j_gene: TRBJ1-4
v_gene: TRBV15

CDR3nt: TGTGCCAGCAGCCCACCGGGAGTTTGGGCCTACGAGCAGTACTTC
CDR3aa: CASSPPGVWAYEQYF
d_gene: .
abundance: .
j_gene: TRBJ2-7
v_gene: TRBV11-2

CDR3nt: TGTGCCAGCAGGGTGGTGCAGGGGATGAATTCACCCCTCCACTTT
CDR3aa: CASRVVQGMNSPLHF
d_gene: .
abundance: .
j_gene: TRBJ1-6
v_gene: TRBV28

CDR3nt: TGTGCCAGCAGCTTAGTGCAGGGGGGCTCCTACGAGCAGTACTTC
CDR3aa: CASSLVQGGSYEQYF
d_gene: .
abundance: .
j_gene: TRBJ2-7
v_gene: TRBV7-6

CDR3nt: TGTGCCAGCTCACCTTCACAGGGCTTAAATGAAAAACTGTTTTTT
CDR3aa: CASSPSQGLNEKLFF
d_gene: .
abundance: .
j_gene: TRBJ1-4
v_gene: TRBV18

CDR3nt: TGTGCCAGCAGCTCGCCCGGGACAGGAGTGAATTCACCCCTCCACTTT
CDR3aa: CASSSPGTGVNSPLHF
d_gene: TRBD1
abundance: .
j_gene: TRBJ1-6
v_gene: TRBV7-2

CDR3nt: TGTGCCACCCGTGGGGGCCAAAGGGACTTTTCCTATGGCTACACCTTC
CDR3aa: CATRGGQRDFSYGYTF
d_gene: .
abundance: .
j_gene: TRBJ1-2
v_gene: TRBV19

CDR3nt: TGTGCCAGCAGTCGGACAGGCCCCTTCGGCGAGCAGTACTTC
CDR3aa: CASSRTGPFGEQYF
d_gene: TRBD1
abundance: once
j_gene: TRBJ2-7
v_gene: TRBV27

CDR3nt: TGCGCCAGCGAAAAGACAGGGAGCTCCTACAATGAGCAGTTCTTC
CDR3aa: CASEKTGSSYNEQFF
d_gene: TRBD1
abundance: .
j_gene: TRBJ2-1
v_gene: TRBV5-1

CDR3nt: TGTGCCAGCAGCTACGTCCCGGAGGATTCACCCCTCCACTTT
CDR3aa: CASSYVPEDSPLHF
d_gene: .
abundance: .
j_gene: TRBJ1-6
v_gene: TRBV7-9

CDR3nt: TGTGCCAGCAGTTTACCCGGGACGGCGACCTACGAGCAGTACTTC
CDR3aa: CASSLPGTATYEQYF
d_gene: .
abundance: .
j_gene: TRBJ2-7
v_gene: TRBV28

CDR3nt: TGCGCCAGCAGCTTGCCCCCCCGGCGGACCCAGTACTTC
CDR3aa: CASSLPPRRTQYF
d_gene: .
abundance: .
j_gene: TRBJ2-5
v_gene: TRBV5-1

CDR3nt: TGTGCCACCAGCAGAGTGGTCGGGGATTCACCCCTCCACTTT
CDR3aa: CATSRVVGDSPLHF
d_gene: .
abundance: few
j_gene: TRBJ1-6
v_gene: TRBV15

CDR3nt: TGCAGTGCCTCAACAGACAACTATGGCTACACCTTC
CDR3aa: CSASTDNYGYTF
d_gene: .
abundance: .
j_gene: TRBJ1-2
v_gene: TRBV20-1

CDR3nt: TGTGCCAGCAATTTCTCTAGCGACTACAATGAGCAGTTCTTC
CDR3aa: CASNFSSDYNEQFF
d_gene: .
abundance: .
j_gene: TRBJ2-1
v_gene: TRBV6-8

CDR3nt: TGTGCCACCAGTTCGGTGGGAACCTCCTACAATGAGCAGTTCTTC
CDR3aa: CATSSVGTSYNEQFF
d_gene: .
abundance: .
j_gene: TRBJ2-1
v_gene: TRBV24-1

CDR3nt: TGTGCCAGCAGTTACACCGTATTGGGGGAAGCTTTCTTT
CDR3aa: CASSYTVLGEAFF
d_gene: .
abundance: .
j_gene: TRBJ1-1
v_gene: TRBV6-5

CDR3nt: TGCAGTGCTAGGGGTACGTGGGGCTACACCTTC
CDR3aa: CSARGTWGYTF
d_gene: .
abundance: few
j_gene: TRBJ1-2
v_gene: TRBV20-1

CDR3nt: TGTGCCAGCAGTTCAACAGGGCTTGCTGGAAACACCATATATTTT
CDR3aa: CASSSTGLAGNTIYF
d_gene: .
abundance: .
j_gene: TRBJ1-3
v_gene: TRBV27

CDR3nt: TGTGCCAGCAGTTTATCGACAGGGAAAGGCTACACCTTC
CDR3aa: CASSLSTGKGYTF
d_gene: TRBD1
abundance: .
j_gene: TRBJ1-2
v_gene: TRBV27

CDR3nt: TGTGCCATCGGCGTCGCGGGAGAGACCACAGATACGCAGTATTTT
CDR3aa: CAIGVAGETTDTQYF
d_gene: TRBD2
abundance: .
j_gene: TRBJ2-3
v_gene: TRBV10-3

CDR3nt: TGTGCCAGCAGTCCCCGGGACAGGGGCTTTCAGCCCCAGCATTTT
CDR3aa: CASSPRDRGFQPQHF
d_gene: TRBD1
abundance: .
j_gene: TRBJ1-5
v_gene: TRBV27

CDR3nt: TGTGCCAGCTCCCAGCGGCTGGGGGGAGGAGAGACCCAGTACTTC
CDR3aa: CASSQRLGGGETQYF
d_gene: .
abundance: .
j_gene: TRBJ2-5
v_gene: TRBV18

CDR3nt: TGTGCCAGCACCTACACCGGGGAGCTGTTTTTT
CDR3aa: CASTYTGELFF
d_gene: .
abundance: .
j_gene: TRBJ2-2
v_gene: TRBV12-3/TRBV12-4

CDR3nt: TGTGCCAGCAGTGAGAGAACTAGCACAGATACGCAGTATTTT
CDR3aa: CASSERTSTDTQYF
d_gene: .
abundance: few
j_gene: TRBJ2-3
v_gene: TRBV2

CDR3nt: TGTGCCAGTAGTATTAAACGGGGTGCTACAGATACGCAGTATTTT
CDR3aa: CASSIKRGATDTQYF
d_gene: .
abundance: .
j_gene: TRBJ2-3
v_gene: TRBV19

CDR3nt: TGTGCCAGCAGCTTGGCCCTCGGCAGGGGCACTAATCAGCCCCAGCATTTT
CDR3aa: CASSLALGRGTNQPQHF
d_gene: .
abundance: .
j_gene: TRBJ1-5
v_gene: TRBV5-6

CDR3nt: TGTGCCAGCAGCCGGAGCCGACAGGGATCGGATGAGACCCAGTACTTC
CDR3aa: CASSRSRQGSDETQYF
d_gene: TRBD1
abundance: few
j_gene: TRBJ2-5
v_gene: TRBV7-9

CDR3nt: TGCGCCAGCAGCCAGACGGACAGGGTCCCGACCGGGGAGCTGTTTTTT
CDR3aa: CASSQTDRVPTGELFF
d_gene: TRBD1
abundance: few
j_gene: TRBJ2-2
v_gene: TRBV4-3

CDR3nt: TGTGCCAGCAGCTCGCGCCTTCTAGCGGGCGTCACAGATACGCAGTATTTT
CDR3aa: CASSSRLLAGVTDTQYF
d_gene: TRBD2
abundance: .
j_gene: TRBJ2-3
v_gene: TRBV28

CDR3nt: TGCGCCAGCAGCCGTGGATTAACGGTGGATAATTCACCCCTCCACTTT
CDR3aa: CASSRGLTVDNSPLHF
d_gene: .
abundance: .
j_gene: TRBJ1-6
v_gene: TRBV4-1

CDR3nt: TGTGCCAGCGGGCAGGTGGGGCAGTTTCCTAACTATGGCTACACCTTC
CDR3aa: CASGQVGQFPNYGYTF
d_gene: .
abundance: .
j_gene: TRBJ1-2
v_gene: TRBV6-1

CDR3nt: TGCAGTGCTAGTGGGACTAGCGGGAGAGAAGGCTACGAGCAGTACTTC
CDR3aa: CSASGTSGREGYEQYF
d_gene: TRBD2
abundance: .
j_gene: TRBJ2-7
v_gene: TRBV20-1

CDR3nt: TGTGCCAGCAGCCAGGGAGTAAATTCACCCCTCCACTTT
CDR3aa: CASSQGVNSPLHF
d_gene: .
abundance: .
j_gene: TRBJ1-6
v_gene: TRBV7-3

CDR3nt: TGTGCCAGCAGATATAGCGGGAGGTTATGGGACGAGCAGTACTTC
CDR3aa: CASRYSGRLWDEQYF
d_gene: TRBD2
abundance: .
j_gene: TRBJ2-7
v_gene: TRBV6-2/TRBV6-3

CDR3nt: TGTGCCATCAGTGAGGGGGCCACAGGGAGCGGGTCTGAAGCTTTCTTT
CDR3aa: CAISEGATGSGSEAFF
d_gene: .
abundance: .
j_gene: TRBJ1-1
v_gene: TRBV10-3

CDR3nt: TGCGCCAGCAGCCAAGGGGTTCCTAGCGGGAGCCCCCCCCGGTTCTTC
CDR3aa: CASSQGVPSGSPPRFF
d_gene: TRBD2
abundance: .
j_gene: TRBJ2-1
v_gene: TRBV4-3

CDR3nt: TGTGCCAGCAGCGAGGAGGGGACGGCAAATTCACCCCTCCACTTT
CDR3aa: CASSEEGTANSPLHF
d_gene: .
abundance: .
j_gene: TRBJ1-6
v_gene: TRBV7-2

CDR3nt: TGTGCCAGCAGTTCCGGGGACAGGGTGGAGACCCAGTACTTC
CDR3aa: CASSSGDRVETQYF
d_gene: TRBD1
abundance: few
j_gene: TRBJ2-5
v_gene: TRBV27

CDR3nt: TGTGCCACCAGCAGAGTGCAGGGGAGGGATCAGCCCCAGCATTTT
CDR3aa: CATSRVQGRDQPQHF
d_gene: .
abundance: .
j_gene: TRBJ1-5
v_gene: TRBV15

CDR3nt: TGTGCCAGCAAGTCTTCTGATCGAGGCAATCAGCCCCAGCATTTT
CDR3aa: CASKSSDRGNQPQHF
d_gene: .
abundance: .
j_gene: TRBJ1-5
v_gene: TRBV27

CDR3nt: TGCGCCAGCAGCCGTTATGACTCTAGCACAGATACGCAGTATTTT
CDR3aa: CASSRYDSSTDTQYF
d_gene: .
abundance: .
j_gene: TRBJ2-3
v_gene: TRBV10-1

CDR3nt: TGTGCCAGTACCACAACAGGGGGCAAAAACATTCAGTACTTC
CDR3aa: CASTTTGGKNIQYF
d_gene: TRBD1
abundance: .
j_gene: TRBJ2-4
v_gene: TRBV19

CDR3nt: TGTGCCAGCAGCCCGCCCGGGGGGCATCAAGAGACCCAGTACTTC
CDR3aa: CASSPPGGHQETQYF
d_gene: .
abundance: .
j_gene: TRBJ2-5
v_gene: TRBV12-3/TRBV12-4

CDR3nt: TGTGCCAGCAGCTCCAGGCTCTACGAGCAGTACTTC
CDR3aa: CASSSRLYEQYF
d_gene: .
abundance: .
j_gene: TRBJ2-7
v_gene: TRBV28